The rows below give T cell receptor beta chains drawn from one sample of a study of PD-1 blockade in classical Hodgkin lymphoma. The assay was immunoSEQ multiplex PCR, and TCRdb's table has in-frame clones only and misses some. The data show tens of thousands of clones, just over 85% seen once. Sequencing was performed on peripheral blood mononuclear cells (PBMCs), taken at baseline. All receptors derive from a human donor with classical Hodgkin lymphoma. Each CDR3 is given with its conserved first and last residue. The D gene is left open where the match is weak. Clone size is given for some rows only: seen once, a few or many times, or a class if the clone is expanded.

>TRBD2|15|NA|TRBV4-3|TRBJ2-2
CASSQEAGVGGELFF
TGCGCCAGCAGCCAAGAGGCGGGGGTGGGCGGGGAGCTGTTTTTT
>NA|12|NA|TRBV7-9|TRBJ1-5
CASSLPDQPQHF
TGTGCCAGCAGCTTACCGGATCAGCCCCAGCATTTT
>TRBD1|15|NA|TRBV5-1|TRBJ1-4
CASSLGAGGNEKLFF
TGCGCCAGCAGCTTGGGTGCAGGGGGTAATGAAAAACTGTTTTTT
>NA|15|NA|TRBV7-3|TRBJ1-6
CASSLGPGINSPLHF
TGTGCCAGCAGCTTAGGACCAGGGATTAATTCACCCCTCCACTTT
>NA|18|NA|TRBV9|TRBJ2-2
CASSPQTRDLIVSGELFF
TGTGCCAGCAGCCCTCAGACGCGGGATCTAATAGTGTCCGGGGAGCTGTTTTTT
>TRBD2|15|once|TRBV5-1|TRBJ2-1
CASSVSGGNYNEQFF
TGCGCCAGCAGCGTTAGCGGGGGGAACTACAATGAGCAGTTCTTC
>NA|14|NA|TRBV7-9|TRBJ1-2
CASSLGNGWDGYTF
TGTGCCAGCAGCTTAGGGAACGGTTGGGATGGCTACACCTTC
>NA|11|NA|TRBV7-8|TRBJ2-5
CASSGSETQYF
TGTGCCAGCAGCGGGTCAGAGACCCAGTACTTC
>TRBD1|13|once|TRBV7-2|TRBJ1-2
CASSSGQGYGYTF
TGTGCCAGCAGCTCGGGACAGGGCTATGGCTACACCTTC
>TRBD1|16|NA|TRBV6-6|TRBJ1-2
CASSSYMDRGSDGYTF
TGTGCCAGCAGTTCGTATATGGACAGGGGGTCAGATGGCTACACCTTC
>NA|15|NA|TRBV7-9|TRBJ2-7
CASSLDQGESYEQYF
TGTGCCAGCAGCTTAGACCAGGGAGAGAGTTACGAGCAGTACTTC
>TRBD2|18|NA|TRBV19|TRBJ2-1
CASSQLAGATFSYNEQFF
TGTGCCAGTAGCCAACTAGCGGGGGCCACCTTCTCCTACAATGAGCAGTTCTTC
>NA|15|NA|TRBV12-5|TRBJ1-1
CASGKPTVQNTEAFF
TGTGCTAGTGGTAAGCCGACAGTCCAGAACACTGAAGCTTTCTTT
>TRBD1|14|NA|TRBV5-6|TRBJ1-2
CASSWTGEDYGYTF
TGTGCCAGCAGCTGGACAGGGGAGGATTATGGCTACACCTTC
>TRBD2|15|NA|TRBV6-4|TRBJ2-1
CASSDLSGGMGEQFF
TGTGCCAGCAGTGACTTGAGCGGGGGGATGGGTGAGCAGTTCTTC
>NA|12|NA|TRBV11-3|TRBJ2-1
CASSLGNNEQFF
TGTGCCAGCAGCTTAGGAAATAATGAGCAGTTCTTC
>TRBD1|14|NA|TRBV7-3|TRBJ2-7
CASSLTGIFYEQYF
TGTGCCAGCAGCTTGACAGGGATTTTCTACGAGCAGTACTTC
>TRBD1|17|NA|TRBV7-9|TRBJ1-3
CASSLGWTGISGNTIYF
TGTGCCAGCAGCTTAGGATGGACAGGGATCTCTGGAAACACCATATATTTT
>NA|14|once|TRBV5-1|TRBJ1-4
CASSSGISNEKLFF
TGCGCCAGCAGCTCAGGGATTAGTAATGAAAAACTGTTTTTT
>TRBD2|15|NA|TRBV5-1|TRBJ2-3
CASLLAGGPQDTQYF
TGCGCCAGCCTTTTGGCGGGGGGGCCGCAAGATACGCAGTATTTT
>TRBD1|16|NA|TRBV11-1|TRBJ2-2
CASSSRGTGATGELFF
TGTGCCAGCAGTTCCCGCGGGACAGGGGCCACCGGGGAGCTGTTTTTT
>NA|16|once|TRBV18|TRBJ2-3
CASSPKAGSSTDTQYF
TGTGCCAGCTCACCAAAGGCGGGGTCCTCCACAGATACGCAGTATTTT
>NA|15|NA|TRBV9|TRBJ2-1
CASSVGGGSTNEQFF
TGTGCCAGCAGCGTAGGTGGAGGGTCCACCAATGAGCAGTTCTTC
>NA|13|NA|TRBV6-5|TRBJ1-5
CASSASRYQPQHF
TGTGCCAGCAGTGCGTCGCGGTATCAGCCCCAGCATTTT
>NA|14|NA|TRBV7-9|TRBJ1-6
CASSPAGENSPLHF
TGTGCCAGCAGCCCAGCGGGGGAAAATTCACCCCTCCACTTT
>NA|14|NA|TRBV27|TRBJ1-2
CASSGLRTMNGYTF
TGTGCCAGCAGTGGCCTGAGGACAATGAATGGCTACACCTTC
>NA|15|NA|TRBV6-5|TRBJ1-4
CASSPEGATNEKLFF
TGTGCCAGCAGTCCCGAGGGGGCAACTAATGAAAAACTGTTTTTT
>NA|11|NA|TRBV19|TRBJ2-3
CASRSTDTQYF
TGTGCCAGTCGGAGCACAGATACGCAGTATTTT
>NA|15|NA|TRBV10-3|TRBJ1-3
CAISESRASGNTIYF
TGTGCCATCAGTGAGTCGCGAGCTTCTGGAAACACCATATATTTT
>NA|13|NA|TRBV19|TRBJ2-7
CASSVGWSYEQYF
TGTGCCAGCAGTGTTGGGTGGTCCTACGAGCAGTACTTC
>NA|12|NA|TRBV11-3|TRBJ2-3
CASSDLTDTQYF
TGTGCCAGCAGCGACCTCACAGATACGCAGTATTTT
>TRBD2|16|NA|TRBV7-6|TRBJ2-1
CASSFLAGGAYNEQFF
TGTGCCAGCAGCTTCCTAGCGGGGGGAGCCTACAATGAGCAGTTCTTC
>TRBD2|15|NA|TRBV18|TRBJ2-5
CASSPTRGGTETQYF
TGTGCCAGCTCACCGACGCGGGGGGGAACAGAGACCCAGTACTTC
>NA|17|NA|TRBV15|TRBJ1-4
CATSRATTSKVGEKLFF
TGTGCCACCAGCAGAGCCACTACATCAAAAGTCGGTGAAAAACTGTTTTTT
>TRBD1|14|NA|TRBV30|TRBJ2-3
CAWGTGGHTDTQYF
TGTGCCTGGGGGACAGGGGGTCACACAGATACGCAGTATTTT
>TRBD1|16|NA|TRBV18|TRBJ2-7
CASSQGQAPYGVEQYF
TGTGCCAGCTCACAGGGACAGGCCCCCTATGGGGTCGAGCAGTACTTC
>NA|17|NA|TRBV19|TRBJ1-4
CASSTYNRDTYNEKLFF
TGTGCCAGTAGTACTTACAATCGGGACACATATAATGAAAAACTGTTTTTT
>NA|14|NA|TRBV7-9|TRBJ2-5
CASSLDRGSETQYF
TGTGCCAGCAGCTTAGATAGGGGATCAGAGACCCAGTACTTC
>NA|11|NA|TRBV4-1|TRBJ2-7
CASSRNGEQYF
TGCGCCAGCAGCCGAAATGGTGAGCAGTACTTC
>NA|13|few|TRBV5-1|TRBJ1-2
CASSLDGLGGYTF
TGCGCCAGCAGCTTGGACGGGCTCGGCGGCTACACCTTC
>NA|13|once|TRBV6-1|TRBJ1-5
CASVTYGGQPQHF
TGTGCCAGCGTCACATACGGCGGTCAGCCCCAGCATTTT
>TRBD1|16|once|TRBV2|TRBJ2-1
CASSEMGTGIRNEQFF
TGTGCCAGCAGTGAAATGGGGACAGGGATTCGCAATGAGCAGTTCTTC
>NA|12|once|TRBV9|TRBJ2-1
CASSLTSNEQFF
TGTGCCAGCAGCTTGACTAGCAATGAGCAGTTCTTC
>NA|14|NA|TRBV9|TRBJ1-1
CASSKIPGDTEAFF
TGTGCCAGCAGCAAAATTCCAGGGGATACTGAAGCTTTCTTT
>NA|16|NA|TRBV5-1|TRBJ1-3
CASSPGTVSSGNTIYF
TGCGCCAGCAGCCCAGGGACCGTGAGCTCTGGAAACACCATATATTTT
>TRBD1|14|NA|TRBV5-1|TRBJ2-1
CASSRDRGVDEQFF
TGCGCCAGCAGTCGGGACAGGGGGGTCGATGAGCAGTTCTTC
>NA|15|NA|TRBV27|TRBJ1-1
CASEGTTAGLTEAFF
TGTGCCAGTGAGGGGACAACCGCGGGTCTTACTGAAGCTTTCTTT
>TRBD2|17|NA|TRBV4-2|TRBJ2-4
CASSPRWGGGDKNIQYF
TGTGCCAGCAGCCCCCGCTGGGGCGGGGGGGACAAAAACATTCAGTACTTC